This passage covers 25 T cell receptor beta chains from one sample sequenced in a study of identical twins. TCRdb reprocessed the 5' RACE reads with MiXCR, giving one entry per CDR3 protein. The table includes about 890,000 distinct CDR3 sequences, roughly an eighth detected once. These data were also filed under a second study, of yellow fever vaccine responses in identical twins.

Sequenced material: PBMCs. All receptors derive from a woman aged 18 to 35 in good health.

The chain links TRBV20-1 to TRBJ2-2; TRBD2 matches 10 bases. Germline trimming cut 0 bases from V and 0 bases from J; bases unmatched to any gene: 4. Germline V gene data show CDR1 as DFQATT and CDR2 as SNEGSKA (reference sequence). The CDR3 is made up of 17 amino acids. The CDR3 sequence is CSAREGSGGPNTGELFF. The DNA for the CDR3 is TGCAGTGCTAGAGAAGGTAGCGGGGGGCCGAACACCGGGGAGCTGTTTTTT.

This clonotype was detected a few times. The rearrangement joins TRBV2 to TRBJ1-5, with 7 nucleotides matching TRBD1. V lost 9 bases to trimming and J lost 0 bases; unmatched junction nucleotides: 11. Germline CDR1 and CDR2: SNHLY and FYNNEI. There are 16 residues in the CDR3. In DNA form, the CDR3 reads TGTGCCAGTAACAGGGAGGGGGCTTATAGCAATCAGCCCCAGCATTTT. It translates to CASNREGAYSNQPQHF. The full variable domain, rest sourced from reference TRBV2 and TRBJ1-5, is EPEVTQTPSHQVTQMGQEVILRCVPISNHLYFYWYRQILGQKVEFLVSFYNNEISEKSEIFDDQFSVERPDGSNFTLKIRSTKLEDSAMYFCASNREGAYSNQPQHFGDGTRLSIL.

This clonotype was counted between two and nine times. The genes are TRBV25-1 and TRBJ1-2, with D unclear. Between the trimmed V and J ends, which lost 2 bases and 4 bases, there was a span of 11 bases. CDR1 MGHDK and CDR2 SYGVNS come from the germline V gene. The CDR3 consists of 14 residues. The CDR3 DNA reads as TGTGCCAGCAGTGAAGCGATGGGTGGCTATGGCTACACCTTC. It yields the protein CASSEAMGGYGYTF.

The chain is built from TRBV3-1 and TRBJ2-7; 8 bases match TRBD2. Germline CDR1 reads LGHDT; CDR2 reads YNNKEL (reference sequence). This CDR3 is built from 15 residues. With V trimmed by 1 base and J by 6 bases, 8 bases remained unmatched. The CDR3 bases are TGTGCCAGCAGCCAAGTCCCGACGGGGGGGGGCGAGCAGTACTTC. It yields the protein CASSQVPTGGGEQYF.

This clonotype was seen many times. The CDR3 DNA sequence: TGTGCCAGCAGCCAGTCCCTTACAGGGGCCTATGGCTACACCTTC. It codes for CASSQSLTGAYGYTF. This sequence joins TRBV3-1 and TRBJ1-2; TRBD1 aligns across 7 bases. Unmatched junction bases numbered 8, after V lost 3 bases and J lost 4 bases. CDR1 LGHDT and CDR2 YNNKEL come from the germline V gene (reference sequence). This CDR3 has 15 residues.

The rearrangement joins TRBV6-1 to TRBJ1-2, with a tentative D call TRBD1 (5 bases). Trimming pared 6 bases from V and 4 bases from J, leaving 12 bases between. Germline V gene sequence: CDR1 MNHNS, CDR2 SASEGT. The CDR3 consists of 13 residues. CDR3 coding DNA: TGTGCCAGCAGCGGGGGGGGTAGCTATGGCTACACCTTC. Translation: CASSGGGSYGYTF.

This clonotype was observed many times. The chain recombines TRBV12-3 or TRBV12-4 with TRBJ2-1; unclear D gene. Trimming stripped 6 bases from V and 7 bases from J, with 7 bases between. The CDR3 covers 11 residues. In DNA form, the CDR3 reads TGTGCCAGCAGGGTCGCAAATGAGCAGTTCTTC. Translation gives CASRVANEQFF.

This clonotype was seen repeatedly, ten times or more. The rearrangement uses TRBV5-1 and TRBJ2-3, with 10 bases that match TRBD2. The CDR3 contains 17 residues. CDR1 and CDR2 from the germline V gene are SGHRS and YFSETQ. J lost 4 bases, V lost 3 bases, and 11 bases had no gene match. The CDR3 coding sequence is TGCGCCAGCAGCTGGAATCTAGCGGGGGCGAGCGCAGATACGCAGTATTTT. As protein: CASSWNLAGASADTQYF.

This clonotype was observed many times. The chain employs TRBV6-5 and TRBJ2-7; no clear D gene. This CDR3 has 14 amino acids. The germline V and J ends were trimmed by 0 bases and 4 bases, with 10 bases remaining between them. Germline V gene sequence: CDR1 MNHEY, CDR2 SVGAGI. This CDR3 reads CASSYSASSYEQYV. The CDR3, as DNA: TGTGCCAGCAGTTACTCGGCCAGTAGTTACGAGCAGTACGTC.

This clonotype was observed many times. As DNA, the CDR3 is TGCGCCAGCAGCCACGGACTAGCGGGAGGTTCCTACGAGCAGTACTTC. Amino acids: CASSHGLAGGSYEQYF. This sequence joins TRBV5-1 and TRBJ2-7; 14 positions agree with TRBD2. Looked up from germline, CDR1 is SGHRS and CDR2 is YFSETQ. CDR3 length equals 16 residues. Unmatched junction bases numbered 4, after V lost 4 bases and J lost 1 base.

The rearrangement uses TRBV16 and TRBJ1-5; D gene ambiguous. V was shortened by 2 bases and J by 6 bases, with 8 bases between the two germline ends. The CDR3 covers 13 residues. CDR1 is KGHSY, CDR2 FQNENV, per germline. The CDR3 DNA is TGTGCCAGCAGCCAAAAATTGCTTCAGCCCCAGCATTTT. Translating it yields CASSQKLLQPQHF. The variable domain in full, completed from reference TRBV16 and TRBJ1-5, reads GEEVAQTPKHLVRGEGQKAKLYCAPIKGHSYVFWYQQVLKNEFKFLISFQNENVFDETGMPKERFSAKCLPNSPCSLEIQATKLEDSAVYFCASSQKLLQPQHFGDGTRLSIL.

V usage is TRBV11-2 and J usage is TRBJ2-2, with D perhaps being TRBD1 or TRBD2 (5 bases each). CDR1 SGHAT and CDR2 FQNNGV come from the germline V gene. The CDR3 runs to 14 residues. Trimming took 2 bases from V and 5 from J, leaving 9 bases between them. CDR3 nucleotides: TGTGCCAGCAGCTTATATGGGGGAACCGGGGAGCTGTTTTTT. Translation: CASSLYGGTGELFF.

This clonotype was seen repeatedly, ten times or more. V is TRBV4-2 and J is TRBJ2-2; D gene ambiguous. The CDR3 runs to 14 residues. Germline assignment: CDR1 LGHNA and CDR2 YNFKEQ. The V and J ends lost 5 bases and 3 bases respectively, with 10 bases between them. CDR3 DNA sequence: TGTGCCAGCAGCGACCATTGGGACACCGGGGAGCTGTTTTTT. Translated, it gives CASSDHWDTGELFF.

This clonotype was picked up a small number of times. The chain couples TRBV12-3 or TRBV12-4 to TRBJ1-5; no definite D call. This CDR3 is built from 16 residues. V lost 4 bases, J lost 0 bases, and 13 bases lay in between. The DNA of the CDR3 is TGTGCCAGCAGTTCGGCTACGCTTTATAGCAATCAGCCCCAGCATTTT. Protein sequence: CASSSATLYSNQPQHF.

This chain uses TRBV5-4 with TRBJ2-2; TRBD2 matches at 11 bases. This CDR3 region has 16 residues. V was pared by 4 bases and J by 4 bases, with 6 bases of the junction left unmatched. The V gene's germline CDR1 is SGHNT and CDR2 YYREEE (reference sequence). CDR3 nucleotide sequence: TGTGCCAGCAGCGATCCCGGACTAGCGGGCACCGGGGAGCTGTTTTTT. This codes for CASSDPGLAGTGELFF.

V gene TRBV13 combines with J gene TRBJ2-7, with TRBD1 matching over 10 bases. Per the germline V gene, CDR1 is PRHDT and CDR2 is FYEKMQ (reference sequence). Germline trimming cut 7 bases from V and 2 bases from J; bases unmatched to any gene: 8. CDR3 length: 15 residues. CDR3 sequence reads: CASNLRDRGPYEQYF. CDR3 DNA sequence: TGTGCCAGCAACCTCCGGGACAGGGGTCCCTACGAGCAGTACTTC.

This clonotype has a handful of counts. The CDR3 sequence: CASRPTALWTKNIQYF. CDR3 nucleotide sequence: TGTGCCAGCAGGCCGACAGCATTGTGGACCAAAAACATTCAGTACTTC. V usage is TRBV2 and J usage is TRBJ2-4, with a weak D call TRBD1 (5 bases). Per germline, CDR1 SNHLY and CDR2 FYNNEI. CDR3 size: 16 residues. Trimming took off 6 bases at V and 2 bases at J, with 17 bases between the two ends.

CDR3: CASSLSWVPGNEQFF. The CDR3 nucleotides read TGCGCCAGCAGCTTGAGTTGGGTCCCAGGGAATGAGCAGTTCTTC. The chain carries TRBV5-1 and TRBJ2-1; tentative D call: TRBD1 (5 bases). V was clipped by 1 base and J by 7 bases, with 15 bases between them. Germline CDR1 SGHRS, CDR2 YFSETQ. This CDR3 region has 15 residues.

The chain recombines TRBV10-2 with TRBJ2-7; 11 nucleotides match TRBD2. Germline CDR1 reads WSHSY; CDR2 reads SAAADI. The ends lost 2 bases at V and 3 bases at J; junction bases unmatched: 3. CDR3 length equals 15 residues. The CDR3 loop is CASSEPGLAVYEQYF. The DNA for the CDR3 is TGCGCCAGCAGTGAGCCGGGACTAGCGGTCTACGAGCAGTACTTC.

This clonotype was picked up a small number of times. The V call is TRBV6-1, the J call TRBJ2-2; TRBD1 agrees at 8 bases. V lost 5 bases, J lost 5 bases, and 10 bases stayed unmatched. The CDR3 covers 16 residues. In germline, CDR1 is MNHNS, CDR2 SASEGT. CDR3: CASSPQTGARTGELFF. The CDR3 bases are TGTGCCAGCAGTCCCCAGACAGGGGCCAGGACCGGGGAGCTGTTTTTT.

This clonotype turned up a few times. The gene calls are TRBV5-1 and TRBJ2-7; 12 nucleotides line up with TRBD2. Per the germline V gene, CDR1 is SGHRS and CDR2 is YFSETQ. The CDR3 covers 15 residues. Losses at the gene ends were 4 bases for V and 3 bases for J; bases not matched to a gene: 5. The CDR3 DNA sequence: TGCGCCAGCAGCCAAAGGACTAGCGGGATCTACGAGCAGTACTTC. Its protein is CASSQRTSGIYEQYF.

This clonotype has a count of ten or more. The chain links TRBV9 to TRBJ2-2; TRBD2 aligns across 8 bases. CDR3 length: 15 amino acids. The V segment lost 0 bases and the J segment 6 bases; nucleotides outside the gene matches: 4. CDR1 and CDR2 from the germline V gene are SGDLS and YYNGEE. The CDR3 region is CASSVAGGRAGELFF. The CDR3 DNA is TGTGCCAGCAGCGTAGCGGGGGGGCGTGCCGGGGAGCTGTTTTTT.

This clonotype was seen a few times. The chain has TRBV12-5 and TRBJ2-2; D is unresolved. With 1 base removed from V and 0 bases from J, the gap between germline ends came to 9 bases. Germline CDR1 and CDR2: LGHNT and FRNRAP. The CDR3 is made up of 16 amino acids. CDR3 in amino acids: CASGLGRSANTGELFF. The CDR3 nucleotides read TGTGCTAGTGGTTTGGGGCGGAGCGCGAACACCGGGGAGCTGTTTTTT.

In this sample, this clonotype turned up a few times. The chain joins TRBV4-1 to TRBJ2-3, with D possibly matching TRBD2 (6 bases). CDR1 is MGHRA, CDR2 YSYEKL, per germline. The CDR3 is made up of 15 amino acids. Trimming removed 0 bases from V and 5 bases from J, with 12 bases in between. CDR3 in amino acids: CASSQDAPGVDTQYF. CDR3 in DNA: TGCGCCAGCAGCCAAGATGCTCCGGGGGTAGATACGCAGTATTTT.

This clonotype has just a few counts. V usage is TRBV12-3 or TRBV12-4 and J usage is TRBJ2-1; TRBD2 matches at 13 bases. The CDR3 sequence is 17 residues long. The V and J ends lost 6 bases and 6 bases, in that order; junction bases with no gene match: 11. The chain's CDR3 is CASSIGTSGATGNEQFF. In DNA, the CDR3 is TGTGCCAGCAGCATAGGGACTAGCGGGGCCACCGGCAATGAGCAGTTCTTC.